Sequencing of this T cell receptor (beta chain) was carried out in a study of blood T cells in healthy people across ages. Study summary: T cells yielded about one barcoded beta molecule per two cells through template switching.

Looked up from germline, CDR1 is MGHRA and CDR2 is YSYEKL. V gave up 2 bases and J gave up 2 bases, with 7 bases separating them. There are 13 residues in the CDR3. In its sample, this clonotype was seen a few times. Primed by a sample-barcoded 5' primer and a J-beta primer mix, a second PCR proceeded for about 7 to 12 cycles. TCRdb itself ran the 5' RACE reads through MiXCR, one entry per CDR3 protein. Among some 710,000 distinct CDR3 sequences, around half were seen once, and the ten largest hold 15% to 20%. The sample taken for sequencing was blood. The receptor's source is a man at least 80 years old in good health. The gene calls are TRBV4-1 and TRBJ2-7; D unresolved. The CDR3 DNA sequence: TGCGCCAGCAGCCAACAGACGGCCTACGAGCAGTACTTC. Amino acids: CASSQQTAYEQYF.